A single T cell receptor (beta chain) is shown here with its context. The repertoire was sequenced with immunoSEQ multiplex PCR; TCRdb's copy has only in-frame clones and lacks some. The table records about 52,000 clones, approximately 92% of them present only once. This entry belongs to a study of T cell changes during pregnancy in multiple sclerosis. The source of this sequence is a female donor with multiple sclerosis, enrolled in a pregnancy study. The specimen comprised CD4+ T cells from peripheral blood mononuclear cells, sampled in the third trimester of pregnancy.

The CDR3 nucleotides are TGTGCCTGGAGTGGGGGGGGCCAAGAGACCCAGTACTTC. As protein: CAWSGGGQETQYF. J is TRBJ2-5 and V is TRBV30; 7 bases map to TRBD2. V lost 1 base, J lost 1 base, and 0 bases stayed unmatched. Germline CDR1 GTSNPN, CDR2 SVGIG (reference sequence). This CDR3 is 13 amino acids long.